This TCR beta chain was captured in a study of T cells in Graves' hyperthyroidism and ophthalmopathy. Amplification targeted TCR beta CDR3 regions from RNA transcripts. RT-PCR in the first round (using the HTBI primer set) targeted the TCR CDR3. MiXCR, applied by TCRdb to the multiplex PCR reads, yields one record per CDR3 protein. The sample consists of approximately 740,000 distinct CDR3 sequences, approximately 14% of them appearing once. In this sample, this clonotype turned up many times. The germline gives CDR1 SGHKS, CDR2 YYEKEE (reference sequence). The CDR3 loop spans 15 amino acids. V was pared by 4 bases and J by 4 bases, with 18 bases between.

The V and J genes are TRBV5-5 and TRBJ2-7; TRBD1 is a possible D gene (5 bases). Material for sequencing was blood. The receptor was derived from a woman aged 18 to 35 with Graves' hyperthyroidism. The CDR3 region has the DNA TGTGCCAGCAGCAAGGGGCCAATGGGAAGGTACGAGCAGTACTTC. This codes for CASSKGPMGRYEQYF.